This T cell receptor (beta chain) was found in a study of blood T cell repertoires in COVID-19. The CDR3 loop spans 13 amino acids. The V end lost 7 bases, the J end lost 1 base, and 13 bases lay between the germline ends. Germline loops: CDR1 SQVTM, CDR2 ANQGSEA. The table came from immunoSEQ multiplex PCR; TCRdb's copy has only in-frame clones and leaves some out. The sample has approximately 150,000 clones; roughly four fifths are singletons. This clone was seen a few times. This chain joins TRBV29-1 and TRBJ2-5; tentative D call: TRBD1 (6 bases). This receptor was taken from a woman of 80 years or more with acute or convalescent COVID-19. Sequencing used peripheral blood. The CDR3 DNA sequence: TGCAGCGCACGGACAGCTAGCCAAGAGACCCAGTACTTC. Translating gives CSARTASQETQYF.